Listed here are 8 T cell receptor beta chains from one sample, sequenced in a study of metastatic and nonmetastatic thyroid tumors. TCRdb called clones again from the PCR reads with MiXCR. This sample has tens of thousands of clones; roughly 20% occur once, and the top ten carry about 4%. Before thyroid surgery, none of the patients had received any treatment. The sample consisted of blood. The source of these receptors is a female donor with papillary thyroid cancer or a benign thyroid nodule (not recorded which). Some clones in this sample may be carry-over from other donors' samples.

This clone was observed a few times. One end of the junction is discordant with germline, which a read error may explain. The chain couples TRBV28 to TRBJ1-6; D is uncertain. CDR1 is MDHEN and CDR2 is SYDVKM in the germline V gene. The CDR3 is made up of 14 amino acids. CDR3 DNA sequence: TGTGCAAGCAGTTTCGAAGGGTTTAATTCACACCTCCACTTT. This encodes CASSFEGFNSHLHF. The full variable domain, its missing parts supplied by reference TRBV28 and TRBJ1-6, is DVKVTQSSRYLVKRTGEKVFLECVQDMDHENMFWYRQDPGLGLRLIYFSYDVKMKEKGDIPEGYSVSREKKERFSLILESASTNQTSMYLCASSFEGFNSHLHFGNGTRLTVT.

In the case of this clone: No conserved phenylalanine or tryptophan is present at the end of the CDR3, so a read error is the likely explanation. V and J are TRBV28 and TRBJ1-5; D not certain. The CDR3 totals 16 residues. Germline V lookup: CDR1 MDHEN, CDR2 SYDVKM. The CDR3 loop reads CASSLGLPEGNKPQHL. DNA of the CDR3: TGTGCCAGCAGTTTAGGACTCCCGGAGGGCAATAAGCCCCAGCATTTA.

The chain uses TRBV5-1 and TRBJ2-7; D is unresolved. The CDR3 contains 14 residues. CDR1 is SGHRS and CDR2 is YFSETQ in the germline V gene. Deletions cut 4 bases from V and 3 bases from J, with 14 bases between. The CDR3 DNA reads TGCGCCAGCAGCCCACAGCCCCCTGGCTACGAGCAGTACTTC. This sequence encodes CASSPQPPGYEQYF.

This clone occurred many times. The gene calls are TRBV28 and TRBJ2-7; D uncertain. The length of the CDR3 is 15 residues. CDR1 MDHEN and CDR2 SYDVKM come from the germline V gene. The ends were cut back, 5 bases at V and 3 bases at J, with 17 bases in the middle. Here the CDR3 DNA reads TGTGCCAGCAGTCCATCCCAAGCCAGATACTACGAGCAGTACTTC. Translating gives CASSPSQARYYEQYF.

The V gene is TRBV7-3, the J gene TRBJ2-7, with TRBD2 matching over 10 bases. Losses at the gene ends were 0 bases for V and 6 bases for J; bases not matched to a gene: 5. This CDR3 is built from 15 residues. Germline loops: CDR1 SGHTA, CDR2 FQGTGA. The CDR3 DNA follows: TGTGCCAGCAGCTTAACAGCGGGAGGGGCAGTCGAGCAGTACTTC. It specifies CASSLTAGGAVEQYF. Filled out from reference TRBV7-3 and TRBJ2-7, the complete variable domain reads GAGVSQTPSNKVTEKGKYVELRCDPISGHTALYWYRQSLGQGPEFLIYFQGTGAADDSGLPNDRFFAVRPEGSVSTLKIQRTERGDSAVYLCASSLTAGGAVEQYFGPGTRLTVT.

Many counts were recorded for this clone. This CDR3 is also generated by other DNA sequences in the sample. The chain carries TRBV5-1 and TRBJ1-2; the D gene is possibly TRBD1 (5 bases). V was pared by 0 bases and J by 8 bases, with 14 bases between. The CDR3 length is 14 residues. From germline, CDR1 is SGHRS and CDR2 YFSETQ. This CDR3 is CASSLETGGGGYTF. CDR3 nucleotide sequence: TGCGCCAGCAGCTTGGAAACAGGTGGAGGAGGCTACACCTTC.

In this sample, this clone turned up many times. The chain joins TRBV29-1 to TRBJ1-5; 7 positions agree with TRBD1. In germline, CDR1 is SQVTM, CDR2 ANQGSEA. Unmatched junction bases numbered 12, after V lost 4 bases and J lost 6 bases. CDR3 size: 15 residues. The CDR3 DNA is TGCAGCGTTGCCAGGGACAGTGGGGAATCTCAGCCCCAGCATTTT. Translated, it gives CSVARDSGESQPQHF.

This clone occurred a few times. The DNA of the CDR3 is TGTGCCAGCAATCCCTGTGGTGGCGGAAGGAACACTGAAGCTTTCTTT. The encoded protein is CASNPCGGGRNTEAFF. The J gene is TRBJ1-1, the V gene TRBV2; no definite D call. This CDR3 has 16 residues. Germline assignment: CDR1 SNHLY and CDR2 FYNNEI. Trimming stripped 7 bases from V and 1 base from J, with 19 bases between.